The 23 T cell receptor beta chains listed next were all sequenced from one sample in a study of blood T cell repertoires in COVID-19. Sequencing was performed with immunoSEQ multiplex PCR; in TCRdb, only in-frame clones are kept and a portion is missing. The sample contains about 61,000 clones, around 77% of which appear only once. The sample comprised peripheral blood. The receptor source for this set is a man older than 75 with active or convalescent COVID-19.

About this clone: The junction departs from the called germline gene at one end, perhaps through a read error. The rearrangement links TRBV3-1 (or the pseudogene TRBV3-2) to TRBJ1-2; 10 bases fit TRBD1. Germline V gene lookup returns CDR1 LGHDT and CDR2 YNNKEL (reference sequence). This CDR3 has 15 residues. DNA of the CDR3: TGTGCCAGCACCCAATGGGGACAGGGGAGCGATGGCTACACCTTC. As protein: CASTQWGQGSDGYTF.

This clone came up once. DNA for the CDR3: TGTGCCAGCAGGGTGTCTGGGGCTAGTGGCTACACCTTC. Protein: CASRVSGASGYTF. The V and J genes are TRBV28 and TRBJ1-2; D is perhaps TRBD1 (5 bases). The CDR3 length is 13 residues. In germline, CDR1 is MDHEN, CDR2 SYDVKM. V gave up 6 bases and J gave up 7 bases, with 15 bases separating them.

The chain recombines TRBV5-1 with TRBJ2-5; 10 bases agree with TRBD1. Germline CDR1 SGHRS, CDR2 YFSETQ. V dropped 3 bases and J dropped 2; count of bases not matched to a gene: 7. The CDR3 covers 16 residues. CDR3: CASSSPLGQGQETQYF. CDR3 coding DNA: TGCGCCAGCAGCTCCCCTTTGGGACAGGGGCAAGAGACCCAGTACTTC.

The chain couples TRBV10-3 to TRBJ2-7; the match to TRBD2 covers 11 bases. V lost 3 bases and J lost 1; bases outside the gene matches: 8. Germline CDR1 reads ENHRY; CDR2 reads SYGVKD. The CDR3 has 17 amino acids. CDR3 sequence: CAISDVASGGPSYEQYF. Here the CDR3 DNA reads TGTGCCATCAGTGATGTTGCTAGCGGGGGGCCATCCTACGAGCAGTACTTC.

This chain connects TRBV19 to TRBJ2-5; 7 nucleotides agree with TRBD2. This CDR3 has 16 amino acids. Germline-derived CDR1 and CDR2 are LNHDA and SQIVND (reference sequence). The J segment lost 5 bases and the V segment lost 5 bases, leaving 14 bases of the junction unmatched. The CDR3: CASSSRGSGWRETQYF. The CDR3 nucleotides read TGTGCCAGTAGTTCCCGGGGTAGCGGGTGGCGCGAGACCCAGTACTTC.

The V call is TRBV20-1, the J call TRBJ1-2; 7 nucleotides align to TRBD1. This CDR3 is 13 amino acids long. V lost 3 bases and J lost 8; bases outside the gene matches: 9. Germline lookup yields CDR1 DFQATT and CDR2 SNEGSKA (reference sequence). DNA for the CDR3: TGCAGTGCTAGTCCCGGACAGGATTGGGGCTACACCTTC. It codes for CSASPGQDWGYTF.

This chain links TRBV5-5 with TRBJ1-5; 9 nucleotides agree with TRBD1. The CDR3 is 15 amino acids. Germline V gives CDR1 SGHKS, CDR2 YYEKEE (reference sequence). With V trimmed by 3 bases and J by 4 bases, 5 bases remained unmatched. DNA of the CDR3: TGTGCCAGCAGCTCTGGACAGGGGCCAAATCAGCCCCAGCATTTT. Protein sequence: CASSSGQGPNQPQHF.

This chain joins TRBV12-3 or TRBV12-4 and TRBJ2-7, with a possible D match to TRBD1 (6 bases). The CDR3 covers 13 residues. The V end was cut by 6 bases, the J end by 7 bases, with 16 bases between. The CDR3 region has the DNA TGTGCCAGCAGACCAGGACAGTCCCCTGAGCAGTACTTC. Amino acids: CASRPGQSPEQYF.

The chain uses TRBV2 and TRBJ2-1; TRBD2 aligns across 12 bases. V was clipped by 8 bases and J by 4 bases; unmatched bases: 6. The length of the CDR3 is 15 residues. The germline V gene has CDR1 SNHLY and CDR2 FYNNEI. CDR3 nucleotides: TGTGCCAGCGCCAACGGACTAGCGGGGTACAATGAGCAGTTCTTC. Its protein is CASANGLAGYNEQFF.

V gene TRBV29-1 combines with J gene TRBJ2-5, with 7 bases identical to TRBD1. The V and J ends lost 6 bases and 1 base, in that order; junction bases with no gene match: 5. The CDR3 is 13 residues long. The V gene's germline CDR1 is SQVTM and CDR2 ANQGSEA. The DNA for the CDR3 is TGCAGCGTCGCGACAGGGACCCAAGAGACCCAGTACTTC. It encodes CSVATGTQETQYF.

This sequence joins TRBV27 and TRBJ2-7, with D possibly being TRBD1 (8 bases). Trimming took off 6 bases at V and 3 bases at J, with 21 bases between the two ends. The length of the CDR3 is 16 residues. Germline V CDR1 and CDR2: MNHEY, SMNVEV (reference sequence). CDR3 amino acids: CASRAKTGGGIYEQYF. CDR3 DNA sequence: TGTGCCAGCAGGGCCAAAACAGGGGGGGGGATCTACGAGCAGTACTTC.

The rearrangement joins TRBV4-1 to TRBJ2-7; 9 nucleotides align to TRBD1. The germline V gene encodes CDR1 MGHRA and CDR2 YSYEKL. The CDR3 runs 16 residues. Trimming removed 3 bases from V and 2 bases from J; junction bases left unmatched: 8. CDR3 coding DNA: TGCGCCAGCAGCCAGGGTATAGGGGACAGGGCCTACGAGCAGTACTTC. Residues: CASSQGIGDRAYEQYF.

The count of this clone is one. V and J are TRBV27 and TRBJ1-5, with 8 bases fitting TRBD1. This CDR3 spans 17 amino acids. Germline trimming cut 6 bases from V and 2 bases from J; bases unmatched to any gene: 12. CDR1 is MNHEY and CDR2 is SMNVEV in the germline V gene (reference sequence). For the CDR3, the DNA is TGTGCCAGCAGCCCCGAACAGGGGGTGTTAGGCAATCAGCCCCAGCATTTT. Residues: CASSPEQGVLGNQPQHF.

The chain links TRBV27 to TRBJ2-6, with D tentatively TRBD2 (7 bases). Between the trimmed V and J ends, which lost 4 bases and 2 bases, there was a span of 21 bases. Germline CDR1 MNHEY, CDR2 SMNVEV (reference sequence). The length of the CDR3 is 19 residues. CDR3 region: CASSSRGGALTPGANVLTF. The CDR3 DNA reads as TGTGCCAGCAGTTCCCGAGGGGGGGCGCTGACTCCTGGGGCCAACGTCCTGACTTTC.

The rearrangement links TRBV11-2 to TRBJ1-2; D perhaps matches TRBD1 (5 bases). The V and J ends lost 1 base and 7 bases respectively, with 16 bases between them. The CDR3 is made up of 15 amino acids. The germline V gene encodes CDR1 SGHAT and CDR2 FQNNGV. CDR3 loop: CASSLGGRELLGYTF. CDR3 coding DNA: TGTGCCAGCAGCTTAGGGGGCCGGGAGCTCCTTGGCTACACCTTC.

The chain combines TRBV29-1 with TRBJ1-4; the D gene is possibly TRBD1 (5 bases). This CDR3 region has 14 residues. V was cut by 1 base and J by 8 bases, with 14 bases left in between. The germline V gene encodes CDR1 SQVTM and CDR2 ANQGSEA. This chain's CDR3 is CSVEGGGDGEKLFF. The CDR3, as DNA: TGCAGCGTTGAAGGGGGAGGGGATGGGGAAAAACTGTTTTTT.

The chain has TRBV9 and TRBJ2-3, with a possible D match to TRBD1 (6 bases). The V gene's germline CDR1 is SGDLS and CDR2 YYNGEE. V lost 4 bases and J 0 bases, leaving 18 bases between the germline ends. The CDR3 runs to 17 residues. DNA of the CDR3: TGTGCCAGCAGCCCCCGGGCTGGGGGCGGAAGCACAGATACGCAGTATTTT. Residues: CASSPRAGGGSTDTQYF.

The chain recombines TRBV19 with TRBJ2-1, with 10 bases fitting TRBD2. V was pared by 5 bases and J by 6 bases, with 7 bases of the junction left unmatched. Germline V gene data show CDR1 as LNHDA and CDR2 as SQIVND (reference sequence). CDR3 length: 15 amino acids. The chain's CDR3 is CASSAGLAVFNEQFF. Here the CDR3 DNA reads TGTGCCAGTAGTGCCGGACTAGCGGTTTTCAATGAGCAGTTCTTC. Filled out from reference TRBV19 and TRBJ2-1, the complete variable domain reads DGGITQSPKYLFRKEGQNVTLSCEQNLNHDAMYWYRQDPGQGLRLIYYSQIVNDFQKGDIAEGYSVSREKKESFPLTVTSAQKNPTAFYLCASSAGLAVFNEQFFGPGTRLTVL.

This clone was observed a single time. The chain carries TRBV30 and TRBJ2-2; TRBD1 aligns across 7 bases. CDR1 is GTSNPN, CDR2 SVGIG, per germline (reference sequence). V dropped 2 bases and J dropped 4; count of bases not matched to a gene: 7. The CDR3 has 15 residues. The CDR3 DNA reads as TGTGCCTGGAGTCTGAGGACAGGCGCCACCGGGGAGCTGTTTTTT. Its protein is CAWSLRTGATGELFF.

The chain recombines TRBV10-2 with TRBJ2-1; 14 nucleotides agree with TRBD2. V was clipped by 8 bases and J by 9 bases; unmatched bases: 3. CDR1 WSHSY and CDR2 SAAADI come from the germline V gene. The CDR3 runs 13 residues. CDR3 DNA sequence: TGCGCCAGCGGGGGGACTAGCGGGAGTGAGCAGTTCTTC. This translates into CASGGTSGSEQFF.

The chain employs TRBV19 and TRBJ2-7; 7 bases fit TRBD1. The CDR3 loop spans 15 amino acids. CDR1 and CDR2 (germline): LNHDA, SQIVND (reference sequence). With V trimmed by 8 bases and J by 0 bases, 10 bases remained unmatched. DNA for the CDR3: TGTGCCAGTGCGAAAGGACAGGCCCTCTCCTACGAGCAGTACTTC. Translation: CASAKGQALSYEQYF. The entire variable domain, with the rest obtained from reference TRBV19 and TRBJ2-7, is as follows: DGGITQSPKYLFRKEGQNVTLSCEQNLNHDAMYWYRQDPGQGLRLIYYSQIVNDFQKGDIAEGYSVSREKKESFPLTVTSAQKNPTAFYLCASAKGQALSYEQYFGPGTRLTVT.

V usage is TRBV7-3 and J usage is TRBJ2-1, with 10 bases matching TRBD2. The CDR3 is 15 residues long. The junction had 8 bases not matched to a gene; V was cut back by 4 bases and J by 8 bases. The V gene's germline CDR1 is SGHTA and CDR2 FQGTGA. The CDR3 protein is CASSSHLAGGDEQFF. As DNA, the CDR3 is TGTGCCAGCAGCTCCCATTTAGCGGGAGGAGATGAGCAGTTCTTC.

This clone was recorded once. V gene TRBV3-1 (or the pseudogene TRBV3-2) combines with J gene TRBJ1-2; 8 bases agree with TRBD1. After removal of 5 bases from V and 8 bases from J, the junction contained 7 bases not matched to a gene. CDR1 and CDR2 (germline): LGHDT, YNNKEL (reference sequence). This CDR3 is built from 13 residues. CDR3 in amino acids: CASSSPGQGGYTF. The DNA for the CDR3 is TGTGCCAGCAGCTCACCCGGACAGGGCGGCTACACCTTC.